The present TCR beta chain was sequenced within a study of T cell repertoires in ileal Crohn's disease. Clones were read by immunoSEQ multiplex PCR, and TCRdb kept only the in-frame ones, dropping some. The sample gives about 4,100 clones, over 60% of which show up once; roughly 10% is in the top ten. This sample's time point: proximal margin of the surgical specimen (macroscopically non-inflamed). Specimen: ileal tissue. These receptors were collected from an adult with Crohn's disease.

Notes on this clone: One end of the junction fails to match germline, which may point to a read error. Other DNA variants within this sample encode the same CDR3. The rearrangement joins TRBV6-1 to TRBJ2-7; tentatively, D is TRBD1 (5 bases). CDR3 length equals 12 residues. Germline loops: CDR1 MNHNS, CDR2 SASEGT. The CDR3 loop reads CASRADPYEQYF. The CDR3 region has the DNA TGTGCTAGCAGGGCAGACCCTTACGAGCAGTACTTC.